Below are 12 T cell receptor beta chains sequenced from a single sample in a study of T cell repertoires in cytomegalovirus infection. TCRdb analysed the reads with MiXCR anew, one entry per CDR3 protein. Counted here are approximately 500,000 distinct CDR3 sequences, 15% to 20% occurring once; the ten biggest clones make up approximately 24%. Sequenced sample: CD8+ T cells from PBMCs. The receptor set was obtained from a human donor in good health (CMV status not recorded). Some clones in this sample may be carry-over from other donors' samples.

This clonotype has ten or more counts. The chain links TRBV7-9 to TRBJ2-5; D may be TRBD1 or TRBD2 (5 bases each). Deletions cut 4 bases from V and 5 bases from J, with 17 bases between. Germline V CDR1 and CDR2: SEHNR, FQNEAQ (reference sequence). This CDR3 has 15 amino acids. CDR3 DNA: TGTGCCAGCAGCTCAGGGACCGCAAAATGGGAGACCCAGTACTTC. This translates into CASSSGTAKWETQYF.

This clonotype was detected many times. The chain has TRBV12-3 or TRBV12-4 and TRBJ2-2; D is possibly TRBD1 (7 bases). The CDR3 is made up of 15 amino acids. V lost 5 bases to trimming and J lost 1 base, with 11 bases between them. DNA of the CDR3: TGTGCCAGCAGTCCTCAGGGGGGGAACACCGGGGAGCTGTTTTTT. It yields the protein CASSPQGGNTGELFF.

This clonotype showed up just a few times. The DNA of the CDR3 is TGTGCCAGCAGCGTAAGCGGGAGGCGCTACAATGAGCAGTTCTTC. Protein product: CASSVSGRRYNEQFF. The gene calls are TRBV9 and TRBJ2-1; 9 nucleotides match TRBD2. J was trimmed by 3 bases and V by 1 base; bases with no gene match: 2. In germline, CDR1 is SGDLS, CDR2 YYNGEE. This CDR3 comprises 15 residues.

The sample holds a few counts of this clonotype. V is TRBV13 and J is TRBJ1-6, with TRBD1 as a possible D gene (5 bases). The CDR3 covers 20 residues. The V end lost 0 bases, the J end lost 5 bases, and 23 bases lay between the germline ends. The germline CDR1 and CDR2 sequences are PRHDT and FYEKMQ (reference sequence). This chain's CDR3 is CASSLGLGRIQVVDNSPLHF. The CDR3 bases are TGTGCCAGCAGCTTAGGCCTGGGCAGGATACAGGTGGTGGATAATTCACCCCTCCACTTT.

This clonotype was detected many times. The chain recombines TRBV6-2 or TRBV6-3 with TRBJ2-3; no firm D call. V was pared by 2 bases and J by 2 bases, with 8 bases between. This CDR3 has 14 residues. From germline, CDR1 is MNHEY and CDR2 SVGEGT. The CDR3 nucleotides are TGTGCCAGCAGTTACAGAGAATCCACAGATACGCAGTATTTT. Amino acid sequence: CASSYRESTDTQYF.

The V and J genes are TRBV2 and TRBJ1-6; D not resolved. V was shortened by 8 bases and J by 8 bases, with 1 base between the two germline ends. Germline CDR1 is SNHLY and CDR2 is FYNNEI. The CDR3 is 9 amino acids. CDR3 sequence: CASYSPLHF. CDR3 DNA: TGTGCCAGCTATTCACCCCTCCACTTT.

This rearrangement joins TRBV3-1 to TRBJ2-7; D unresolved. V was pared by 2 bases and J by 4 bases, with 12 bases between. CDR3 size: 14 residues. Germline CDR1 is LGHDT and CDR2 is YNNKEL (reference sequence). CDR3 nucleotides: TGTGCCAGCAGCCAACACCAGGACGGATACGAGCAGTACTTC. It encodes CASSQHQDGYEQYF.

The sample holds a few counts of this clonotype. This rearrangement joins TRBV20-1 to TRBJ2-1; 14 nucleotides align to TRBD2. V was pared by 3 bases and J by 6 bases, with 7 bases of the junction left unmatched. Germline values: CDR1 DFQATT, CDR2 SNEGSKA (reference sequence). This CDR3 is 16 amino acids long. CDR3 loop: CSARGLAGVILNEQFF. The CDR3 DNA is TGCAGTGCTAGGGGACTAGCGGGAGTTATTCTCAATGAGCAGTTCTTC.

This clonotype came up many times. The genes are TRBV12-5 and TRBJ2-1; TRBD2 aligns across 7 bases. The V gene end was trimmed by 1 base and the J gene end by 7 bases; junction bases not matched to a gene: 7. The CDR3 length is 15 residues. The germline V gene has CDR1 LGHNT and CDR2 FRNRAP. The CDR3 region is CASGLGREPGNEQFF. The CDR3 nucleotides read TGTGCTAGTGGTTTGGGGCGGGAGCCAGGGAATGAGCAGTTCTTC.

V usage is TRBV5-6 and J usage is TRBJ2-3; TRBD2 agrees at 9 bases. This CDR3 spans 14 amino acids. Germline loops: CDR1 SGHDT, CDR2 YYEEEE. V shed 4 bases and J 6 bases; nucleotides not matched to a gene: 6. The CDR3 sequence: CASSPWTSVDTQYF. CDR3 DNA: TGTGCCAGCAGCCCATGGACTAGCGTTGATACGCAGTATTTT.

This chain's CDR3 is CAISEPLAGGRHNEQFF. The CDR3 nucleotides are TGTGCCATCAGTGAGCCCCTAGCGGGAGGGAGACACAATGAGCAGTTCTTC. V and J are TRBV10-3 and TRBJ2-1; 12 nucleotides match TRBD2. The junction had 7 bases not matched to a gene; V was cut back by 2 bases and J by 5 bases. Germline CDR1 ENHRY, CDR2 SYGVKD. This CDR3 contains 17 residues.

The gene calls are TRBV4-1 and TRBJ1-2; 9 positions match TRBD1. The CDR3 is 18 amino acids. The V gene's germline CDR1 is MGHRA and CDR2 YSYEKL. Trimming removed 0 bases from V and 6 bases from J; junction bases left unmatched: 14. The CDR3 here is CASSQDFGQGSMIHGYTF. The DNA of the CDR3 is TGCGCCAGCAGCCAAGATTTCGGACAGGGGTCAATGATTCATGGCTACACCTTC.